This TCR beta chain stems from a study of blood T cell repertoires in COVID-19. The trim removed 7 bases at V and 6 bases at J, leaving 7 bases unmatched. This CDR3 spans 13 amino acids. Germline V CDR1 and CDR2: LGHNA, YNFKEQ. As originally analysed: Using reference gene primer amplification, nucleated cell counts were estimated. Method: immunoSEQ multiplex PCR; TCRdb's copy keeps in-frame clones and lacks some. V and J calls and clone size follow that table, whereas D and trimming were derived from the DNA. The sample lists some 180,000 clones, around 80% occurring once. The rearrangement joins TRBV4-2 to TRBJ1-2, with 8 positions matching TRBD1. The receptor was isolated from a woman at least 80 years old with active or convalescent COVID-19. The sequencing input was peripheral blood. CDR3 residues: CASTETGDHGYTF. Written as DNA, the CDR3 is TGTGCCAGCACCGAGACAGGGGACCATGGCTACACCTTC.